This T cell receptor (beta chain) was sequenced in a study of a mutant IDH1 vaccine in newly diagnosed glioma. Study-wide background: Across weeks 1, 3, 5, 7, 11, 15, 19 and 23, patients received a vaccination each time, eight in all. Vaccines were begun 4-6 weeks after radiotherapy alone, or with temozolomide cycles. Most had both radiotherapy and temozolomide beforehand; others had only one.

Details on this clone: Its antigen is not known.

The CDR3 is made up of 14 amino acids. Germline loops: CDR1 MNHEY, CDR2 SVGAGI. V was cut by 6 bases and J by 1 base, with 12 bases left in between. Time point denoted: week 23, last vaccination. A single vaccine dose contained 300 ug of mutant IDH1 20-mer peptide, and topical imiquimod was used with it. New astrocytomas of WHO grade 3 or 4 that were IDH1-mutant and ATRX-lost were found in the donors. Clones were sequenced by immunoSEQ multiplex PCR, and TCRdb holds only the in-frame ones, with some missing. The sample contains over 45,000 clones, 80% of which appear only once. The origin of this receptor is a man aged 35-49 years with glioma. The sample in question was PBMCs, obtained from a glioma patient whose treatment included an IDH1 peptide vaccine. This chain connects TRBV6-5 to TRBJ1-1; D is possibly TRBD1 (5 bases). In DNA form, the CDR3 reads TGTGCCAGCAGACGGACACAACAGAACACTGAAGCTTTCTTT. It translates to CASRRTQQNTEAFF.